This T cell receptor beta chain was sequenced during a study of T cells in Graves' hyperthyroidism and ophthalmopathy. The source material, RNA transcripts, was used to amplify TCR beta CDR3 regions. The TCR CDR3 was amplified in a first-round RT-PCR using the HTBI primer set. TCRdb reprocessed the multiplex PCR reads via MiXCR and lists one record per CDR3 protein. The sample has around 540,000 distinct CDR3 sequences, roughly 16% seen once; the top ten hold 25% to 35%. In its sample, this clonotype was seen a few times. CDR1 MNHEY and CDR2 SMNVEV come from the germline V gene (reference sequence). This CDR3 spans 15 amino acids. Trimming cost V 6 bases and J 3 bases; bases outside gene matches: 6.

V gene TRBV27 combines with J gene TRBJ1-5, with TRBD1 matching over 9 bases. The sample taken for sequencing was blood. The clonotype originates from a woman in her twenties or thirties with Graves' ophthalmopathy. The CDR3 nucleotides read TGTGCCAGCAGAGCTGACAGGGGGGTCAATCAGCCCCAGCATTTT. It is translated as CASRADRGVNQPQHF.